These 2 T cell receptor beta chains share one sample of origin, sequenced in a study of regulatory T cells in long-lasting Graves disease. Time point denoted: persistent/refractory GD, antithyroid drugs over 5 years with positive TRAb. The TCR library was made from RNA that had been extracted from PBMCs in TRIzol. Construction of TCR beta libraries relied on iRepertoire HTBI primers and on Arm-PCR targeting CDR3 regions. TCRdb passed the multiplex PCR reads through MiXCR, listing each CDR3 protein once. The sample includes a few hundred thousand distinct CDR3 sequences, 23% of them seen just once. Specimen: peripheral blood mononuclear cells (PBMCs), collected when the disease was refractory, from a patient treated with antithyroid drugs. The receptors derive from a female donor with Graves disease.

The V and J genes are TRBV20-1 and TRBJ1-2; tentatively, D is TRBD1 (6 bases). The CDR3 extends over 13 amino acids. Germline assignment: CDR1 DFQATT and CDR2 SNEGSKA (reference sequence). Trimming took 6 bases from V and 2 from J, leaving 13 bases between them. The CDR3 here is CSAQPGHNYGYTF. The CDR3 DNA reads TGCAGTGCCCAACCGGGACACAACTATGGCTACACCTTC.

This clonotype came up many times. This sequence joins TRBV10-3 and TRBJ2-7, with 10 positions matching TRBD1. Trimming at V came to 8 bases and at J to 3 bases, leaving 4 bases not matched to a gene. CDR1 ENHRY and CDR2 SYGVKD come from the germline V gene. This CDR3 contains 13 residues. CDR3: CAIRDRGGYEQYF. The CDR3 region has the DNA TGTGCCATCCGGGACAGGGGAGGCTACGAGCAGTACTTC.